This TCR beta chain was recorded in a study of patients and donors after allogeneic stem cell transplantation. This CDR3 has 15 residues. The V gene's germline CDR1 is SEHNR and CDR2 FQNEAQ (reference sequence). V lost 5 bases and J lost 1, with 15 bases in between. One entry per CDR3 protein results from TCRdb running MiXCR on the RT-PCR reads. The table has about 4,200 distinct CDR3 sequences, around 17% seen once. This clonotype was seen only a few times. The gene calls are TRBV7-9 and TRBJ2-7, with D possibly called TRBD1 or TRBD2 (5 bases each). The source material was blood, either unsorted or a sorted T cell fraction (not recorded which). The source is a human donor who was either an allogeneic HSCT recipient or a stem cell or donor lymphocyte infusion donor (not recorded which). It is not recorded whose cells these are; they may come from a transplant donor. CDR3 in amino acids: CASSEGRDGSYEQYF. DNA for the CDR3: TGTGCCAGCAGCGAGGGACGGGACGGTTCCTACGAGCAGTACTTC.